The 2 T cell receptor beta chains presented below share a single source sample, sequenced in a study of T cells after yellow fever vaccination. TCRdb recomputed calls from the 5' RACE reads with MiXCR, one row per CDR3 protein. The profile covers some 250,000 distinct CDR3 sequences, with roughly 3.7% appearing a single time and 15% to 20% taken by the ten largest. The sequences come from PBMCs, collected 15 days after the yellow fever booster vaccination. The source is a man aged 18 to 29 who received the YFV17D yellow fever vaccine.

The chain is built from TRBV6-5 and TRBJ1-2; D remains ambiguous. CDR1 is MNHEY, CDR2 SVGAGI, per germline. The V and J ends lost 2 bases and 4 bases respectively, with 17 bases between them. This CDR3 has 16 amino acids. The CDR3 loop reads CASSYTKGWRRYGYTF. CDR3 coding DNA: TGTGCCAGCAGTTACACCAAGGGCTGGAGGCGCTATGGCTACACCTTC.

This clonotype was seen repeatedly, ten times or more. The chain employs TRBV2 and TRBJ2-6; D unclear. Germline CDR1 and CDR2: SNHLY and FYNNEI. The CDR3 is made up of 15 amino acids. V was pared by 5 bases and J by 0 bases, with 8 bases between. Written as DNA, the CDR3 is TGTGCCAGCAGTAACGCTTACTCTGGGGCCAACGTCCTGACTTTC. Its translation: CASSNAYSGANVLTF.